Detailed here is one T cell receptor beta chain. Its antigen is currently not known. Base qualities are not recorded, but no much larger clone differs from it by a single base. The data were taken from a study of T cells in Graves' hyperthyroidism and ophthalmopathy (dated by TCRdb to between 2018 and 2021). For context, the study as a whole: To identify distinguishing TCR V-J signatures, a discovery cohort of around 100 patients was used, comprising some 43 with Graves' ophthalmopathy and 57 with stable Graves' hyperthyroidism. Prospective prediction of ophthalmopathy was tested in an independent validation cohort consisting of 18 hyperthyroidism patients and about 17 patients who later progressed to ophthalmopathy. The approximately 90 discovery patients were randomly split 7:3 into training and test sets. The study also compared thyroid tissue and blood T-cell repertoires from more than five Graves' hyperthyroidism patients. After sampling, hyperthyroidism patients received methimazole starting at 30 mg daily, and ophthalmopathy patients received high-dose intravenous methylprednisolone. The paper reports TCR Vbeta CDR3 sequencing of about 140 peripheral blood samples: over 40 ophthalmopathy, over 70 hyperthyroidism and around 17 progressor patients.

A patient counted as having stable Graves' hyperthyroidism if no progression to ophthalmopathy occurred over 18 months of follow-up. Hyperthyroidism patients were newly diagnosed, had a disease duration of under 2 months, and were aged 18 to 65 years. Any patient with an uncontrolled infection, another autoimmune disease, pregnancy or lactation was excluded. Diagnoses were established on the basis of clinical symptoms, serum thyroxine and TRAb, thyroid ultrasound, and orbital computed tomography. Total RNA was extracted using Trizol reagent, and RNA quality was assessed on an Agilent 2100 Bioanalyzer. Points the paper makes about the study in general: A model built on a 13 V-J signature distinguished ophthalmopathy from stable hyperthyroidism, reaching about 88% sensitivity and 81.08% specificity in cross-validation and 80%/75% in testing. Most expanded thyroid clonotypes (frequency above 0.001) were also found in blood, which suggests that blood repertoires may mirror thyroid immune responses. During validation, the model predicted progression to ophthalmopathy a median of around six months ahead of onset, with approximately 70% sensitivity and about 75% specificity. Sample size was not statistically predetermined, and blinding of investigators to group allocation was not performed.

V lost 3 bases and J lost 2 bases; the stretch between them is 10 bases long. Taken from the germline V gene, the CDR1 and CDR2 loops are SQVTM and ANQGSEA. The CDR3, cysteine through phenylalanine, is 13 amino acids long. The DNA shown is the 39-base CDR3, in frame from base 1. Amplification of TCR beta CDR3 regions was carried out from RNA transcripts. The first round of RT-PCR for the TCR CDR3 was performed with the HTBI primer set and the Qiagen OneStep RT-PCR kit. The libraries were constructed in a second round of multiplex PCR and then size-selected and purified. Paired-end sequencing of the libraries was performed with 100 bp reads on an Illumina HiSeq2000. The published analysis was carried out like this. SOAPnuke was used to process the raw data, removing reads that contained adapters or uncalled bases, had a mean Phred below 15, or lacked an exact match to the constant primer or identifier. COPE v1.2.5 was used to merge the high-quality paired reads, and each unique nucleotide sequence was defined as a clonotype. MiTCR v1.1 was used to align the clonotypes against IMGT TRBV, TRBD and TRBJ reference segments. Analysis was restricted to V-J combinations with a frequency above 0.0001, which covered roughly 99% of repertoires. A TCS score was defined as the ratio of F50 (clonal expansion) to E x V (chaos), with BLOSUM62-based TCRdist applied between CDR3 peptides within each V-J. Welch's t-statistics and random forest reduced roughly 500 V-J features to 13, which were used in a naive Bayes classifier (R e1071). The similarity between thyroid and blood repertoires was quantified using the Morisita-Horn index. TCRdb trimmed public reads at Q25 via fastp, called clones via MiXCR and kept in-frame beta chains. Rows merge per CDR3 protein into single entries with the most common DNA and genes. Here the V and J calls rest on TCRdb's processing, not on the authors' analysis. Present in this sample are a few hundred thousand distinct CDR3 sequences, about 43% of which were seen just once. The ten largest clonotypes hold more than 7% of the sample.

Sample: peripheral blood or thyroid tissue (not recorded which). The TCR sequence derives from a woman between 18 and 29 years old with Graves' hyperthyroidism. The rearranged segments are TRBV29-1 and TRBJ1-2; the D gene cannot be resolved reliably. The base sequence is TGCAGCGTTGATCACCAGACAAACTATGGCTACACCTTC. This codes for CSVDHQTNYGYTF.